The rows below give T cell receptor beta chains drawn from one sample of a study of T cell repertoires in cytomegalovirus infection. A single record per CDR3 protein comes from TCRdb applying MiXCR to the reads. The sample has around 740,000 distinct CDR3 sequences; 35% are singletons. Material for sequencing was PBMCs. These receptors were taken from a human donor in good health (CMV status not recorded). Some clones in this sample may be carry-over from other donors' samples. The CDR3 runs from the conserved cysteine through the conserved F or W. The order of the fields is CDR3 length, J gene, V gene, clone size, CDR3 protein. A clone size is listed for some rows: how often the clone was seen (once, few, many), or a class if it is expanded.

15 TRBJ2-5 TRBV7-9 many CASSARQGLMETQYF
17 TRBJ2-1 TRBV7-2 many CASSLAPGTRVNNEQFF
14 TRBJ1-2 TRBV2 few CASTKGTLNYGYTF
15 TRBJ2-2 TRBV12-5 few CASGQLAGGRGELFF
14 TRBJ1-2 TRBV29-1 once CSLSGQGGSGGYTF
14 TRBJ1-2 TRBV7-9 - CASSLDRGRDGYTF
14 TRBJ2-7 TRBV5-1 few CASRFSEGAYEQYF
12 TRBJ2-2 TRBV6-5 few CASKIPAQELFF
14 TRBJ2-5 TRBV12-3/TRBV12-4 many CASRRTSGQETQYF
13 TRBJ1-1 TRBV7-2 many CASSTQGNTEAFF
14 TRBJ1-5 TRBV2 - CASEGDSRNQPQHF
17 TRBJ1-1 TRBV5-5 few CASSLFFRGRMNTEAFF
16 TRBJ2-2 TRBV27 - CASSFSAGQNTGELFF
17 TRBJ2-2 TRBV19 - CASDRTSGGTNTGELFF
14 TRBJ1-6 TRBV20-1 - CSAREYRPNSPLHF
14 TRBJ2-3 TRBV6-1 few CASSDGTGRNTQYF
12 TRBJ2-1 TRBV20-1 few CSARRVGVEQFF
16 TRBJ1-5 TRBV19 few CASSLDRLGSNQPQHF
13 TRBJ2-1 TRBV28 few CASSGTSFNEQFF
15 TRBJ2-2 TRBV11-3 - CASSQHPGGDGELFF
15 TRBJ2-2 TRBV10-3 few CAISRQGTNTGELFF
13 TRBJ2-3 TRBV29-1 few CSVGTSVWDTQYF
14 TRBJ2-2 TRBV12-3/TRBV12-4 once CASRGRELAGELFF
14 TRBJ1-4 TRBV7-9 - CASSLDITNEKLFF
16 TRBJ2-3 TRBV27 few CASSRGLEGRTDTQYF
16 TRBJ2-2 TRBV6-6 - CASRYRDGANTGELFF
14 TRBJ1-1 TRBV19 - CASSMYMMNTEAFF
14 TRBJ1-4 TRBV5-4 - CASSAGATNEKLFF
15 TRBJ2-7 TRBV7-2 many CASSRGQGGTYEQYF
16 TRBJ1-1 TRBV5-6 many CASSRRQPLAYTEAFF
16 TRBJ1-2 TRBV5-8 - CASSSSDRGQRYGYTF